This is a list of T cell receptor beta chains from one sample in a study of T cell responses to AZD1222 COVID-19 vaccine. Assay used: immunoSEQ multiplex PCR; TCRdb lists only in-frame clones, some missing. The sample records about 160,000 clones, roughly nine tenths being singletons. Sequenced material: peripheral blood, taken on day 0 of MenACWY control vaccination. These receptors were taken from an adult in good health. The CDR3 runs from the conserved cysteine through the conserved F or W. The order of the fields is V gene, J gene, D gene, clone size, CDR3 protein, CDR3 DNA. A D gene is named only where the DNA matches it firmly. For some rows the clone size is stated as once, few or many, or as a class when expanded; others skip it.

TRBV7-7,TRBJ2-1,-,-,CASSLEQGPPYNEQFF,TGTGCCAGCAGCTTAGAACAGGGACCACCCTACAATGAGCAGTTCTTC
TRBV20-1,TRBJ2-3,TRBD1,-,CSASYGQGGTDTQYF,TGCAGTGCTAGTTACGGACAGGGTGGGACAGATACGCAGTATTTT
TRBV7-2,TRBJ2-6,TRBD2,-,CASSPRGGSGANVLTF,TGTGCCAGCAGTCCCCGGGGAGGGTCTGGGGCCAACGTCCTGACTTTC
TRBV11-1,TRBJ1-1,TRBD1,once,CASRLTGVRAEAFF,TGTGCCAGCAGGTTAACAGGGGTTCGCGCTGAAGCTTTCTTT
TRBV15,TRBJ2-7,TRBD1,-,CATSRSTGEQYF,TGTGCCACCAGCAGATCGACAGGGGAGCAGTACTTC
TRBV19,TRBJ2-7,-,-,CASSITGRAYEQYF,TGTGCCAGTAGTATCACAGGCAGAGCCTACGAGCAGTACTTC
TRBV7-2,TRBJ1-4,-,-,CASSLVTGVGEKLFF,TGTGCCAGCAGCTTAGTGACGGGGGTTGGGGAAAAACTGTTTTTT
TRBV5-4,TRBJ1-2,-,-,CASSHSDSKHLGGYTF,TGTGCCAGCAGCCATTCCGATTCAAAGCACTTGGGGGGCTACACCTTC
TRBV11-2,TRBJ2-3,-,-,CASRLTGSTDTQYF,TGTGCCAGCAGGCTGACTGGGAGCACAGATACGCAGTATTTT
TRBV30,TRBJ1-2,-,-,CAYGQTLSGYTF,TGTGCCTATGGACAGACGTTGTCTGGCTACACCTTC
TRBV9,TRBJ2-5,-,once,CASSVGVYQETQYF,TGTGCCAGCAGCGTAGGGGTGTACCAAGAGACCCAGTACTTC
TRBV27,TRBJ1-1,-,once,CASSLPQGIAFF,TGTGCCAGCAGTCTGCCCCAGGGGATAGCTTTCTTT
TRBV15,TRBJ1-1,-,-,CATSRFNTEAFF,TGTGCCACCAGCAGATTTAACACTGAAGCTTTCTTT
TRBV12-3/TRBV12-4,TRBJ1-2,-,-,CASSAEGYYGYTF,TGTGCCAGCAGCGCCGAGGGGTACTATGGCTACACCTTC